This paragraph reports one TCR beta chain. This specimen belongs to a study of shared clonotypes between healthy human individuals. Across the whole study: CD8 memory received one plate per donor, CD8 naive two, CD4 memory three and CD4 naive three.

In germline, CDR1 is SGHDT, CDR2 YYEEEE. The CDR3 is 15 residues long. V gave up 0 bases and J gave up 7 bases, with 17 bases separating them. Naive-designated CD8 cells lacked CD45RO, were positively enriched for CCR7, and omitted terminally differentiated effector memory CD45RA+ cells. Profiling relied on immunoSEQ multiplex PCR, and the TCRdb table lists in-frame clones only, not all of them. The sample yields around 1.9 million clones, 93% seen once. The receptor was isolated from a man aged 18-30 years in good health. Some clones in this sample may be carry-over from other donors' samples. The chain joins TRBV5-6 to TRBJ2-7; D might be TRBD1 or TRBD2, each matching 5 bases. The sequenced material came from naive CD8+ T cells from PBMCs. CDR3 residues: CASSLASGTLGEQYF. The CDR3 region has the DNA TGTGCCAGCAGCTTGGCTTCGGGGACCCTAGGGGAGCAGTACTTC.